The 25 T cell receptor beta chains listed next were all sequenced from one sample in a study of shared clonotypes between healthy human individuals. The table came from immunoSEQ multiplex PCR; TCRdb's copy has only in-frame clones and leaves some out. The sample yields approximately 640,000 clones, around 72% seen once. Sequenced: memory CD4+ T cells sorted from blood. Documented subset: CD45RA-negative fraction. These receptors all stem from a woman aged 25 to 39 in good health.

This rearrangement joins TRBV28 to TRBJ2-7, with D possibly being TRBD1 (6 bases). The CDR3 totals 12 residues. V was pared by 5 bases and J by 3 bases, with 8 bases between. The germline V gene has CDR1 MDHEN and CDR2 SYDVKM. CDR3: CASSPQGYEQYF. CDR3 nucleotide sequence: TGTGCCAGCAGTCCACAGGGCTACGAGCAGTACTTC.

This clone was observed once. This rearrangement joins TRBV7-7 to TRBJ2-1; D perhaps matches TRBD1 (6 bases). Germline V gene data show CDR1 as SSHAT and CDR2 as FNYEAQ (reference sequence). Trimming stripped 2 bases from V and 6 bases from J, with 17 bases between. The CDR3 length is 16 residues. CDR3 sequence reads: CASSLKPGQRSNEQFF. The CDR3 DNA follows: TGTGCCAGCAGCTTAAAACCCGGACAGAGAAGCAATGAGCAGTTCTTC.

The CDR3 region has the DNA TGCGCCAGCAGCTTTATAGCGGGAGACACCGGGGAGCTGTTTTTT. It is translated as CASSFIAGDTGELFF. The rearrangement links TRBV5-1 to TRBJ2-2; 9 nucleotides agree with TRBD2. Trimming removed 2 bases from V and 3 bases from J; junction bases left unmatched: 2. CDR1 is SGHRS, CDR2 YFSETQ, per germline. The length of the CDR3 is 15 residues.

This clone was seen just once. The V gene is TRBV13, the J gene TRBJ2-1, with 7 nucleotides matching TRBD2. The germline gives CDR1 PRHDT, CDR2 FYEKMQ (reference sequence). The CDR3 runs to 16 residues. V was pared by 7 bases and J by 3 bases, with 12 bases of the junction left unmatched. The CDR3 bases are TGTGCCAGCAACCAAAACGGGGGGAACTACTACAATGAGCAGTTCTTC. This gives the protein CASNQNGGNYYNEQFF.

Comment on this clone: This sequence may be a read error, since a much larger clone differs from it by one base. This sample also contains other DNA sequences that code for the same CDR3. The rearrangement links TRBV6-6 to TRBJ2-3, with 10 bases fitting TRBD2. Germline lookup yields CDR1 MNHNY and CDR2 SVGAGI (reference sequence). This CDR3 region has 14 residues. V lost 6 bases and J lost 0; bases outside the gene matches: 0. CDR3 DNA: TGTGCCAGCAGGACTAGCGGGAGCACAGATACGCAGTATTTT. Its translation is CASRTSGSTDTQYF.

The chain combines TRBV18 with TRBJ1-5; 7 bases map to TRBD1. Germline CDR1 KGHSH, CDR2 LQKENI. The V and J ends lost 2 bases and 5 bases, in that order; junction bases with no gene match: 3. The CDR3 runs to 14 residues. CDR3 coding DNA: TGTGCCAGCTCACCAAGGGACAGCTATCAGCCCCAGCATTTT. Encoded protein: CASSPRDSYQPQHF. The whole variable domain, filled in from reference TRBV18 and TRBJ1-5, reads NAGVMQNPRHLVRRRGQEARLRCSPMKGHSHVYWYRQLPEEGLKFMVYLQKENIIDESGMPKERFSAEFPKEGPSILRIQQVVRGDSAAYFCASSPRDSYQPQHFGDGTRLSIL.

The rearrangement joins TRBV6-1 to TRBJ1-1, with a tentative D call TRBD1 (6 bases). V dropped 5 bases and J dropped 5 bases, with 15 bases sitting between them. From germline, CDR1 is MNHNS and CDR2 SASEGT. The CDR3 loop spans 14 amino acids. CDR3 coding DNA: TGTGCCAGCAGTTTTTCATTACAGGGTACTGAAGCTTTCTTT. This codes for CASSFSLQGTEAFF.

This chain connects TRBV19 to TRBJ2-7; D may be TRBD1 (5 bases). CDR1 is LNHDA, CDR2 SQIVND, per germline (reference sequence). V was clipped by 8 bases and J by 2 bases, with 16 bases between them. The CDR3 loop spans 14 amino acids. The CDR3 nucleotides read TGTGCCAGTTCCCCGGACAAGGGCCCCTACGAGCAGTACTTC. Its protein product is CASSPDKGPYEQYF.

This rearrangement joins TRBV25-1 to TRBJ1-2; the D is unclear. V was pared by 2 bases and J by 7 bases, with 14 bases between. Germline lookup yields CDR1 MGHDK and CDR2 SYGVNS. The CDR3 extends over 14 amino acids. CDR3 nucleotide sequence: TGTGCCAGCAGTGAAGTCGTGCTCCGACGTGGCTACACCTTC. Encoded protein: CASSEVVLRRGYTF.

The CDR3 bases are TGTGCCAGCAGCTTAGTTACTAGCGGGAGGGATCATGAGCAGTTCTTC. Translating gives CASSLVTSGRDHEQFF. The gene calls are TRBV11-2 and TRBJ2-1; TRBD2 aligns across 13 bases. The CDR3 covers 16 residues. With V trimmed by 1 base and J by 8 bases, 5 bases remained unmatched. The germline V gene encodes CDR1 SGHAT and CDR2 FQNNGV.

V usage is TRBV2 and J usage is TRBJ2-7; TRBD2 aligns across 7 bases. V lost 10 bases, J lost 4 bases, and 19 bases stayed unmatched. CDR1 and CDR2 (germline): SNHLY, FYNNEI. The CDR3 is 16 amino acids. This CDR3 is CATSSGRRGRVYEQYF. The CDR3 nucleotides read TGTGCCACCTCATCGGGAAGACGGGGGAGGGTTTACGAGCAGTACTTC.

This clone was recorded at least ten times. This rearrangement joins TRBV27 to TRBJ1-2, with D tentatively TRBD1 (5 bases). The CDR3 sequence is 16 residues long. V lost 4 bases, J lost 7 bases, and 22 bases lay in between. Germline lookup yields CDR1 MNHEY and CDR2 SMNVEV (reference sequence). The CDR3 reads CASSSETAPGVSGYTF. CDR3 sequence (DNA): TGTGCCAGCAGTTCAGAGACAGCGCCTGGGGTTTCTGGCTACACCTTC.

This chain joins TRBV9 and TRBJ2-7; 7 positions agree with TRBD2. The CDR3 contains 15 residues. Trimming at V came to 0 bases and at J to 5 bases, leaving 8 bases not matched to a gene. Germline CDR1 is SGDLS and CDR2 is YYNGEE. The CDR3 DNA follows: TGTGCCAGCAGCGTAGGAGGCCCGACTAGCCACGAGCAGTACTTC. This encodes CASSVGGPTSHEQYF.

This chain links TRBV10-3 with TRBJ1-1, with TRBD1 matching over 7 bases. Germline CDR1 and CDR2: ENHRY and SYGVKD. CDR3 length: 14 residues. V was clipped by 6 bases and J by 1 base; unmatched bases: 5. The CDR3 DNA sequence: TGTGCCATCAGAAAAGGGACAGAGAACACTGAAGCTTTCTTT. It codes for CAIRKGTENTEAFF.

The gene calls are TRBV6-5 and TRBJ1-1, with D possibly TRBD1 on 6 matching bases. The CDR3 is 14 residues long. Trimming stripped 5 bases from V and 4 bases from J, with 14 bases between. Germline V lookup: CDR1 MNHEY, CDR2 SVGAGI. CDR3 in DNA: TGTGCCAGCAGTGATCTCAGGGGAGGCACTGAAGCTTTCTTT. It codes for CASSDLRGGTEAFF.

This chain connects TRBV7-2 to TRBJ2-7, with TRBD2 identical over 9 bases. The V segment lost 5 bases and the J segment 4 bases; nucleotides outside the gene matches: 6. The germline V gene encodes CDR1 SGHTA and CDR2 FQGNSA. The CDR3 sequence is 14 residues long. DNA of the CDR3: TGTGCCAGCAGCCGTAGCGGGAGCCGGTACGAGCAGTACTTC. Translating gives CASSRSGSRYEQYF.

The V call is TRBV11-2, the J call TRBJ1-3, with unresolved D. CDR3 length: 14 residues. Trimming left V 1 base short and J 7 bases short, with 11 bases between. Germline V CDR1 and CDR2: SGHAT, FQNNGV. CDR3 in amino acids: CASSLVQSKNTIYF. Here the CDR3 DNA reads TGTGCCAGCAGCTTAGTACAGTCAAAGAACACCATATATTTT.

The chain employs TRBV15 and TRBJ2-3; 11 positions agree with TRBD2. Germline V gene data show CDR1 as LNHNV and CDR2 as YYDKDF (reference sequence). The CDR3 is made up of 17 amino acids. V gave up 4 bases and J gave up 4 bases; unmatched junction bases: 10. The CDR3 here is CATSNPIAGGGADTQYF. In DNA, the CDR3 is TGTGCCACCAGCAATCCGATAGCGGGAGGGGGGGCAGATACGCAGTATTTT.

The chain combines TRBV7-9 with TRBJ2-2, with 13 bases fitting TRBD2. Germline V lookup: CDR1 SEHNR, CDR2 FQNEAQ (reference sequence). V lost 5 bases to trimming and J lost 7 bases; unmatched junction nucleotides: 4. The CDR3 runs 15 residues. CDR3 coding DNA: TGTGCCAGCAGCCTACGGACTAGCGGGAGCGGGGAGCTGTTTTTT. Its protein product is CASSLRTSGSGELFF.

This chain joins TRBV25-1 and TRBJ2-3; perhaps D is TRBD1 or TRBD2 (7 bases each). V was cut by 9 bases and J by 6 bases, with 22 bases left in between. The germline V gene encodes CDR1 MGHDK and CDR2 SYGVNS. The CDR3 is 15 amino acids. CDR3 region: CASSQGEGGMDTQYF. DNA of the CDR3: TGTGCCAGTAGTCAGGGGGAGGGGGGAATGGATACGCAGTATTTT.

Worth noting for this clone: This may come from a read error, since a much larger clone is one base off. Here the CDR3 DNA reads TGTGCCAGCAGTCCAGGGGCTGGGGCCAACGTCCTGACTTTC. Translating it yields CASSPGAGANVLTF. The V call is TRBV25-1, the J call TRBJ2-6; a possible D gene is TRBD1 (6 bases). Germline V lookup: CDR1 MGHDK, CDR2 SYGVNS. The CDR3 length is 14 residues. The V end lost 5 bases, the J end lost 2 bases, and 7 bases lay between the germline ends.

This clone was picked up a small number of times. The V and J genes are TRBV2 and TRBJ1-2; 7 bases are shared with TRBD1. V lost 3 bases and J lost 8; bases outside the gene matches: 3. Germline CDR1 is SNHLY and CDR2 is FYNNEI. CDR3 size: 12 residues. The CDR3 spells CASSDRGGGYTF. CDR3 coding DNA: TGTGCCAGCAGTGACAGGGGGGGCGGCTACACCTTC.

This clone was found once. The chain couples TRBV6-5 to TRBJ2-7, with D perhaps assigned TRBD1 or TRBD2 (5 bases each). CDR3 size: 15 residues. CDR1 is MNHEY and CDR2 is SVGAGI in the germline V gene. The V and J ends lost 6 bases and 0 bases respectively, with 15 bases between them. CDR3 residues: CASRVRDANSYEQYF. CDR3 in DNA: TGTGCCAGCAGAGTCCGGGACGCCAACTCCTACGAGCAGTACTTC.

The V gene is TRBV18, the J gene TRBJ2-7; 11 nucleotides match TRBD2. Germline V gene data show CDR1 as KGHSH and CDR2 as LQKENI. The CDR3 is 16 amino acids. J gave up 5 bases and V 3 bases, and 9 bases lay outside the gene matches. CDR3 sequence reads: CASSPGLAARGDEQYF. DNA for the CDR3: TGTGCCAGCTCACCGGGACTAGCGGCCAGGGGAGACGAGCAGTACTTC.

A note on this clone: At one boundary the junction diverges from the germline segment, which might be a read error. The same CDR3 is also encoded by other DNA sequences in this sample. The chain carries TRBV4-1 and TRBJ2-7; 7 bases match TRBD2. The CDR3 is 16 amino acids. The germline V gene has CDR1 MGHRA and CDR2 YSYEKL. The CDR3 DNA follows: TGCGCCAGCAGCCCCTCTGGGGGGAGGGGTCTCTACGAGCAGTACTTT. This sequence encodes CASSPSGGRGLYEQYF.